The 17 T cell receptor beta chains given below trace back to one sample, sequenced in a study of T cells in Graves' hyperthyroidism and ophthalmopathy. Authors of the study amplified TCR beta CDR3 regions from RNA transcripts. HTBI primers were employed in a first-round RT-PCR of the TCR CDR3. One entry per CDR3 protein, called by TCRdb with MiXCR from the multiplex PCR reads. The repertoire holds around 350,000 distinct CDR3 sequences, with around 16% as singletons. What was sequenced was blood. All receptors come from a woman between 18 and 29 years old with Graves' hyperthyroidism that later progressed to Graves' ophthalmopathy.

This clonotype was seen many times. The rearrangement joins TRBV14 to TRBJ2-1, with 12 bases aligning to TRBD2. V was pared by 4 bases and J by 6 bases, with 13 bases of the junction left unmatched. The CDR3 has 18 amino acids. From germline, CDR1 is SGHDN and CDR2 FVKESK. CDR3 in DNA: TGTGCCAGCAGCCTTCGACTAGCGGGAGCGGGGGAGGGCAATGAGCAGTTCTTC. Translation: CASSLRLAGAGEGNEQFF.

This clonotype was observed many times. This chain connects TRBV5-1 to TRBJ2-3; no firm D call. Between the trimmed V and J ends, which lost 7 bases and 0 bases, there was a span of 12 bases. CDR1 and CDR2 (germline): SGHRS, YFSETQ. The length of the CDR3 is 14 residues. CDR3 nucleotides: TGCGCCAGCCTCCTTGACGGAAGCACAGATACGCAGTATTTT. Translated, it gives CASLLDGSTDTQYF.

This clonotype was picked up a small number of times. The chain couples TRBV9 to TRBJ2-5, with unresolved D. Germline lookup yields CDR1 SGDLS and CDR2 YYNGEE. V lost 3 bases and J lost 7, with 13 bases in between. The CDR3 loop spans 13 amino acids. Written as DNA, the CDR3 is TGTGCCAGCAGCGCGGACCCGTCGGGGACCCAGTACTTC. Protein product: CASSADPSGTQYF.

The chain couples TRBV5-8 to TRBJ2-2, with D maybe TRBD1 (9 bases). CDR1 is SGHTS, CDR2 YDEGEE, per germline. The CDR3 is 19 amino acids. Trimming cost V 4 bases and J 5 bases, with 27 bases left between them. The CDR3 DNA sequence: TGTGCCAGCAGCCACGGGACAGGGTTTGACGGACTAGCTACCGGGGAGCTGTTTTTT. Encoded protein: CASSHGTGFDGLATGELFF.

This clonotype showed up just a few times. The chain employs TRBV29-1 and TRBJ2-7; D is uncertain. Trimming removed 0 bases at V and 3 bases at J, with 9 bases between. Germline lookup yields CDR1 SQVTM and CDR2 ANQGSEA. The length of the CDR3 is 13 residues. CDR3 sequence: CSVEDGRHYEQYF. In DNA, the CDR3 is TGCAGCGTTGAAGATGGAAGGCACTACGAGCAGTACTTC.

Many counts were recorded for this clonotype. The CDR3 nucleotides are TGTGCCACTCGGGCAGGAGGGGGAAGGGCTGAAGCTTTCTTT. This translates into CATRAGGGRAEAFF. This chain uses TRBV24-1 with TRBJ1-1; possible D gene TRBD1, 6 bases. Germline CDR1 and CDR2: KGHDR and SFDVKD. The CDR3 consists of 14 residues. V was pared by 10 bases and J by 6 bases, with 20 bases between.

The sample holds many counts of this clonotype. The chain is built from TRBV5-1 and TRBJ1-6, with TRBD1 as a possible D gene (5 bases). The germline V gene has CDR1 SGHRS and CDR2 YFSETQ. V was shortened by 7 bases and J by 7 bases, with 18 bases between the two germline ends. CDR3 length: 15 amino acids. This CDR3 reads CASSYRDGKNSPLHF. In DNA, the CDR3 is TGCGCCAGCTCGTACCGGGACGGAAAGAATTCACCCCTCCACTTT.

This clonotype was seen at least ten times. The chain is built from TRBV18 and TRBJ2-7; D may be TRBD2 (5 bases). The germline V gene encodes CDR1 KGHSH and CDR2 LQKENI. The CDR3 length is 14 residues. Trimming pared 1 base from V and 3 bases from J, leaving 10 bases between. This CDR3 reads CASSPLNGNYEQYF. In DNA, the CDR3 is TGTGCCAGCTCACCACTTAACGGGAACTACGAGCAGTACTTC.

This clonotype was counted many times. The chain is built from TRBV28 and TRBJ2-7; 9 bases line up with TRBD1. V was pared by 2 bases and J by 2 bases, with 16 bases of the junction left unmatched. CDR3 length: 19 residues. Germline V lookup: CDR1 MDHEN, CDR2 SYDVKM. The CDR3 is CASSLLIAPGQGSTYEQYF. CDR3 in DNA: TGTGCCAGCAGTTTACTTATTGCGCCGGGACAGGGATCAACCTACGAGCAGTACTTC.

This clonotype was picked up many times. This rearrangement joins TRBV7-9 to TRBJ2-1; 9 nucleotides line up with TRBD2. V was pared by 1 base and J by 6 bases, with 10 bases of the junction left unmatched. The CDR3 sequence is 17 residues long. CDR1 is SEHNR, CDR2 FQNEAQ, per germline (reference sequence). CDR3 amino acids: CASSLGIAGVNFNEQFF. CDR3 in DNA: TGTGCCAGCAGCTTAGGGATAGCGGGAGTTAATTTCAATGAGCAGTTCTTC.

Many counts were recorded for this clonotype. This rearrangement joins TRBV3-1 to TRBJ1-2; D is perhaps TRBD1 (5 bases). Trimming removed 5 bases at V and 4 bases at J, with 14 bases between. This CDR3 contains 14 residues. Germline values: CDR1 LGHDT, CDR2 YNNKEL (reference sequence). CDR3 sequence (DNA): TGTGCCAGCAGCAGCTTCCAGGGTGGCTATGGCTACACCTTC. It translates to CASSSFQGGYGYTF. Together with reference TRBV3-1 and TRBJ1-2, the CDR3 gives the full variable domain: DTAVSQTPKYLVTQMGNDKSIKCEQNLGHDTMYWYKQDSKKFLKIMFSYNNKELIINETVPNRFSPKSPDKAHLNLHINSLELGDSAVYFCASSSFQGGYGYTFGSGTRLTVV.

The CDR3 sequence: CATSDTGGTDTQYF. The DNA of the CDR3 is TGTGCCACCAGTGATACAGGGGGCACAGATACGCAGTATTTT. The chain carries TRBV24-1 and TRBJ2-3, with TRBD1 identical over 7 bases. V was clipped by 3 bases and J by 1 base; unmatched bases: 0. The CDR3 totals 14 residues. CDR1 and CDR2 (germline): KGHDR, SFDVKD.

A word on this clonotype: Mismatch with germline at one junction end may stem from a read error. CDR3 in amino acids: CATSVSPGDEQFF. The CDR3 nucleotides are TGTGCCACCAGTGTCTCCCCAGGGGATGAGCAGTTCTTC. The chain has TRBV2 and TRBJ2-1; D might be TRBD1 (6 bases). Germline values: CDR1 SNHLY, CDR2 FYNNEI. CDR3 size: 13 residues.

The chain links TRBV6-1 to TRBJ1-4; D unclear. Germline V gene data show CDR1 as MNHNS and CDR2 as SASEGT. V lost 5 bases to trimming and J lost 14 bases, with 18 bases between them. The CDR3 extends over 13 amino acids. As DNA, the CDR3 is TGTGCCAGCAGTCCTAGGACGGGCGGTAACCTGTTTTTT. Amino acids: CASSPRTGGNLFF.

A few counts support this clonotype. The rearrangement links TRBV14 to TRBJ2-2, with TRBD1 identical over 9 bases. Germline V lookup: CDR1 SGHDN, CDR2 FVKESK. The CDR3 spans 17 residues. The V gene end was trimmed by 4 bases and the J gene end by 5 bases; junction bases not matched to a gene: 11. CDR3 nucleotide sequence: TGTGCCAGCAGCCCCCTGGTGGGACAGGGTGGTACCGGGGAGCTGTTTTTT. Translated, it gives CASSPLVGQGGTGELFF.

This clonotype appeared many times. The chain couples TRBV27 to TRBJ1-1; D gene unclear. Trimming removed 6 bases at V and 4 bases at J, with 15 bases between. Germline CDR1 is MNHEY and CDR2 is SMNVEV (reference sequence). This CDR3 is 14 amino acids long. The CDR3 nucleotides are TGTGCCAGCAGATACAGCGTCCTGGGCACTGAAGCTTTCTTT. Residues: CASRYSVLGTEAFF.

This rearrangement joins TRBV7-9 to TRBJ2-7; 8 bases match TRBD1. The CDR3 contains 15 residues. V trimming: 6 bases; J trimming: 2 bases; junction bases outside the gene matches: 9. Per germline, CDR1 SEHNR and CDR2 FQNEAQ (reference sequence). The CDR3 nucleotides are TGTGCCAGCAGTTCGACTTTACAGGGGGCCTACGAGCAGTACTTC. Amino acid sequence: CASSSTLQGAYEQYF.